These 23 T cell receptor beta chains originate from one sample sequenced in a study of T cell responses to AZD1222 COVID-19 vaccine. The repertoire was sequenced with immunoSEQ multiplex PCR; TCRdb's copy has only in-frame clones and lacks some. The profile shows roughly 99,000 clones, approximately 90% of them singletons. The sample here was peripheral blood, taken 28 days after the second AZD1222 dose. The receptors were gathered from an adult who received the AZD1222 COVID-19 vaccine.

The genes are TRBV6-5 and TRBJ1-5; weak D call: TRBD1 (5 bases). The CDR3 consists of 15 residues. The germline V gene has CDR1 MNHEY and CDR2 SVGAGI. V dropped 6 bases and J dropped 7 bases, with 19 bases sitting between them. This CDR3 is CASSPSYSEGQPQHF. The CDR3 nucleotides read TGTGCCAGCAGCCCGTCATACTCAGAGGGGCAGCCCCAGCATTTT.

The rearrangement uses TRBV5-4 and TRBJ2-3, with 10 bases matching TRBD2. The CDR3 runs 15 residues. Germline CDR1 reads SGHNT; CDR2 reads YYREEE (reference sequence). V trimming: 2 bases; J trimming: 4 bases; junction bases outside the gene matches: 4. Here the CDR3 DNA reads TGTGCCAGCAGCTTTAGGCTAGCGGGGGCAGATACGCAGTATTTT. Its translation is CASSFRLAGADTQYF. Filled out from reference TRBV5-4 and TRBJ2-3, the complete variable domain reads ETGVTQSPTHLIKTRGQQVTLRCSSQSGHNTVSWYQQALGQGPQFIFQYYREEENGRGNFPPRFSGLQFPNYSSELNVNALELDDSALYLCASSFRLAGADTQYFGPGTRLTVL.

The chain is built from TRBV2 and TRBJ2-3, with 9 bases that match TRBD1. Germline V lookup: CDR1 SNHLY, CDR2 FYNNEI. V shed 4 bases and J 2 bases; nucleotides not matched to a gene: 4. The CDR3 is 15 residues long. CDR3 DNA sequence: TGTGCCAGCAGTGGGGGACAGGGAAACACAGATACGCAGTATTTT. It yields the protein CASSGGQGNTDTQYF.

The chain employs TRBV7-8 and TRBJ2-5; 11 bases align to TRBD2. CDR1 is SGHVS, CDR2 FQNEAQ, per germline. The CDR3 is made up of 17 amino acids. The trim removed 4 bases at V and 8 bases at J, leaving 15 bases unmatched. In DNA form, the CDR3 reads TGTGCCAGCAGCTCACTTTTGGGGACTAGCGGCTTAACAACCCAGTACTTC. Its translation: CASSSLLGTSGLTTQYF.

The rearrangement links TRBV7-9 to TRBJ1-2, with D unclear. CDR1 is SEHNR and CDR2 is FQNEAQ in the germline V gene (reference sequence). Trimming left V 1 base short and J 6 bases short, with 3 bases between. The CDR3 extends over 11 amino acids. CDR3 DNA: TGTGCCAGCAGCTTAGTGGATGGCTACACCTTC. It codes for CASSLVDGYTF.

The chain uses TRBV20-1 and TRBJ2-5; the D call may be TRBD1 or TRBD2 (5 bases each). The CDR3 covers 11 residues. V was clipped by 7 bases and J by 2 bases, with 8 bases between them. Germline V gives CDR1 DFQATT, CDR2 SNEGSKA (reference sequence). CDR3 residues: CSGDRQETQYF. In DNA, the CDR3 is TGCAGTGGGGACCGACAAGAGACCCAGTACTTC.

The genes are TRBV19 and TRBJ2-4, with D perhaps assigned TRBD1 or TRBD2 (6 bases each). Germline CDR1 is LNHDA and CDR2 is SQIVND (reference sequence). This CDR3 has 17 amino acids. V was pared by 6 bases and J by 0 bases, with 18 bases between. Written as DNA, the CDR3 is TGTGCCAGTAGAGAACTCCTAAAGGGGGGAGCCAAAAACATTCAGTACTTC. This codes for CASRELLKGGAKNIQYF.

The chain uses TRBV27 and TRBJ1-2; D might be TRBD1 (5 bases). Germline CDR1 and CDR2: MNHEY and SMNVEV (reference sequence). The CDR3 length is 16 residues. Trimming cost V 5 bases and J 4 bases, with 20 bases left between them. The CDR3, as DNA: TGTGCCAGCAGTGTATTCAGCCCATCAGGGCCCTATGGCTACACCTTC. Its protein product is CASSVFSPSGPYGYTF.

This clone was counted a single time. The CDR3 sequence is CASVGMDSTEAFF. Here the CDR3 DNA reads TGTGCCAGCGTCGGGATGGACAGCACTGAAGCTTTCTTT. This rearrangement joins TRBV2 to TRBJ1-1, with D possibly matching TRBD1 (6 bases). From germline, CDR1 is SNHLY and CDR2 FYNNEI. The length of the CDR3 is 13 residues. V was shortened by 8 bases and J by 4 bases, with 14 bases between the two germline ends.

V gene TRBV9 combines with J gene TRBJ2-3; 9 bases line up with TRBD1. The CDR3 runs to 18 residues. V shed 0 bases, J shed 3 bases, and the junction held 11 bases outside the gene matches. Germline lookup yields CDR1 SGDLS and CDR2 YYNGEE. The CDR3 is CASSVASGDREGTDTQYF. CDR3 bases: TGTGCCAGCAGCGTAGCTTCTGGGGACAGGGAGGGAACAGATACGCAGTATTTT.

This rearrangement joins TRBV19 to TRBJ1-5; no firm D call. Looked up from germline, CDR1 is LNHDA and CDR2 is SQIVND (reference sequence). V gave up 7 bases and J gave up 4 bases, with 11 bases separating them. The CDR3 has 13 residues. CDR3 region: CASTNRVNQPQHF. The CDR3 DNA reads as TGTGCCAGTACCAATCGGGTTAATCAGCCCCAGCATTTT.

This chain links TRBV9 with TRBJ1-2; no clear D gene. The V end was cut by 0 bases, the J end by 0 bases, with 9 bases between. This CDR3 region has 15 residues. In germline, CDR1 is SGDLS, CDR2 YYNGEE. CDR3 nucleotides: TGTGCCAGCAGCGTAGACCCAGTCCCTAACTATGGCTACACCTTC. Its translation is CASSVDPVPNYGYTF. The variable domain in full, completed from reference TRBV9 and TRBJ1-2, reads DSGVTQTPKHLITATGQRVTLRCSPRSGDLSVYWYQQSLDQGLQFLIQYYNGEERAKGNILERFSAQQFPDLHSELNLSSLELGDSALYFCASSVDPVPNYGYTFGSGTRLTVV.

The chain is built from TRBV3-1 (or the pseudogene TRBV3-2) and TRBJ2-3; 7 bases are a match to TRBD1. CDR3 size: 14 residues. The germline V gene has CDR1 LGHDT and CDR2 YNNKEL (reference sequence). Trimming removed 3 bases from V and 3 bases from J; junction bases left unmatched: 3. The CDR3 here is CASSHGRGTDTQYF. The CDR3 coding sequence is TGTGCCAGCAGCCACGGCAGGGGGACAGATACGCAGTATTTT.

This chain joins TRBV6-6 and TRBJ1-5; D uncertain. This CDR3 contains 15 residues. The germline CDR1 and CDR2 sequences are MNHNY and SVGAGI (reference sequence). V was shortened by 0 bases and J by 4 bases, with 10 bases between the two germline ends. CDR3 nucleotide sequence: TGTGCCAGCAGTTACTCGGTACAGCCGAATCAGCCCCAGCATTTT. Amino acids: CASSYSVQPNQPQHF.

V and J are TRBV4-1 and TRBJ1-2; D is perhaps TRBD1 (6 bases). CDR1 and CDR2 from the germline V gene are MGHRA and YSYEKL. Trimming took off 0 bases at V and 2 bases at J, with 10 bases between the two ends. The CDR3 has 15 residues. CDR3 residues: CASSQEGRGNYGYTF. The CDR3 DNA is TGCGCCAGCAGCCAAGAGGGCAGGGGAAACTATGGCTACACCTTC.

The genes are TRBV12-5 and TRBJ1-3; 7 nucleotides align to TRBD1. CDR1 is LGHNT, CDR2 FRNRAP, per germline. The CDR3 is 17 amino acids. Unmatched junction bases numbered 6, after V lost 0 bases and J lost 1 base. CDR3 DNA sequence: TGTGCTAGTGGTTTGGTGATCGGGACAGAATCTGGAAACACCATATATTTT. Amino acids: CASGLVIGTESGNTIYF.

The chain is built from TRBV29-1 and TRBJ1-1; D gene ambiguous. Trimming left V 3 bases short and J 4 bases short, with 18 bases between. The CDR3 runs 15 residues. Germline values: CDR1 SQVTM, CDR2 ANQGSEA. The CDR3 is CSVEVRGRDSTEAFF. CDR3 coding DNA: TGCAGCGTTGAGGTCCGTGGTAGGGATAGCACTGAAGCTTTCTTT.

This clone was counted a few times. The V and J genes are TRBV6-1 and TRBJ1-1, with TRBD1 as a possible D gene (6 bases). The V gene lost 1 base and the J gene lost 0 bases, with 9 bases spanning the gap. The CDR3 contains 15 residues. Germline CDR1 is MNHNS and CDR2 is SASEGT. CDR3 sequence (DNA): TGTGCCAGCAGTGAAGAAGACAGGATGAACACTGAAGCTTTCTTT. Protein: CASSEEDRMNTEAFF.

V and J are TRBV5-1 and TRBJ2-7, with 9 bases matching TRBD1. This CDR3 comprises 15 residues. Germline V gives CDR1 SGHRS, CDR2 YFSETQ. With 4 bases clipped from V and 4 bases from J, the junction kept 9 bases outside the gene matches. The CDR3 DNA sequence: TGCGCCAGCAGCCCAAGGGGACAGGGTTGGTACGAGCAGTACTTC. Translation: CASSPRGQGWYEQYF.

The chain is built from TRBV3-1 (or the pseudogene TRBV3-2) and TRBJ2-5; TRBD1 matches 11 bases. CDR3 size: 18 residues. Germline V gene lookup returns CDR1 LGHDT and CDR2 YNNKEL (reference sequence). Trimming took 5 bases from V and 5 from J; bases not matched to a gene: 16. The CDR3 DNA sequence: TGTGCCAGCAGCTACGTGACGCAGGGGACAGGGGGTATCGAGACCCAGTACTTC. As protein: CASSYVTQGTGGIETQYF.

The rearrangement uses TRBV12-3 or TRBV12-4 and TRBJ1-3; D remains ambiguous. Deletions cut 9 bases from V and 2 bases from J, with 8 bases between. This CDR3 is built from 12 residues. The CDR3 DNA sequence: TGTGCCAGTACAGACCCTGGAAACACCATATATTTT. Translated, it gives CASTDPGNTIYF.

The V call is TRBV6-5, the J call TRBJ1-2, with TRBD1 matching over 8 bases. Germline trimming cut 5 bases from V and 1 base from J; bases unmatched to any gene: 6. The CDR3 extends over 15 amino acids. The germline V gene has CDR1 MNHEY and CDR2 SVGAGI. The CDR3, as DNA: TGTGCCAGCAGTCCCCACAGGGGGAATAACTATGGCTACACCTTC. Its protein product is CASSPHRGNNYGYTF.

V is TRBV5-4 and J is TRBJ1-1; no clear D. With 0 bases removed from V and 6 bases from J, the gap between germline ends came to 6 bases. Germline CDR1 and CDR2: SGHNT and YYREEE (reference sequence). The CDR3 contains 12 residues. CDR3 sequence (DNA): TGTGCCAGCAGCTTGGTTGGGTCTGAAGCTTTCTTT. Amino acids: CASSLVGSEAFF.